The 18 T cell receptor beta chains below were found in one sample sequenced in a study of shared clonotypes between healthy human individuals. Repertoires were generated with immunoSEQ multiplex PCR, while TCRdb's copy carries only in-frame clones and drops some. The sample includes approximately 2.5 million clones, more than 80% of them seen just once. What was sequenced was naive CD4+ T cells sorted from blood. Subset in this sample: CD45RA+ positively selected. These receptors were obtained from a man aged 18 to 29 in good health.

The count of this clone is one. Written as DNA, the CDR3 is TGTGCCAGCAGTACCGACATTTGGGGGGGCTACACCTTC. Its protein is CASSTDIWGGYTF. J is TRBJ1-2 and V is TRBV6-5; possibly TRBD1 for D (5 bases). V gave up 5 bases and J gave up 8 bases, with 15 bases separating them. Germline V gene lookup returns CDR1 MNHEY and CDR2 SVGAGI. The CDR3 contains 13 residues.

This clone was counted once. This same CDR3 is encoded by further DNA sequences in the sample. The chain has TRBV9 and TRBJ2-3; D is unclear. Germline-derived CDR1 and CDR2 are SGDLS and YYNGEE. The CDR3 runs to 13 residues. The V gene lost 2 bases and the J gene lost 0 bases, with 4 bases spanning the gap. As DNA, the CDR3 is TGTGCCAGCAGCGTGGGGAGCACAGATACGCAGTATTTT. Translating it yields CASSVGSTDTQYF. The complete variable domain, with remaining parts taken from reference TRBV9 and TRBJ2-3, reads DSGVTQTPKHLITATGQRVTLRCSPRSGDLSVYWYQQSLDQGLQFLIQYYNGEERAKGNILERFSAQQFPDLHSELNLSSLELGDSALYFCASSVGSTDTQYFGPGTRLTVL.

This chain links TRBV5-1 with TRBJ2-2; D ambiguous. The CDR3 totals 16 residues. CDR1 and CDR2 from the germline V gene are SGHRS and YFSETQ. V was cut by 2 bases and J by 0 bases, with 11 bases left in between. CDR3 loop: CASSFDPLSNTGELFF. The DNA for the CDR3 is TGCGCCAGCAGCTTCGACCCCCTGTCGAACACCGGGGAGCTGTTTTTT.

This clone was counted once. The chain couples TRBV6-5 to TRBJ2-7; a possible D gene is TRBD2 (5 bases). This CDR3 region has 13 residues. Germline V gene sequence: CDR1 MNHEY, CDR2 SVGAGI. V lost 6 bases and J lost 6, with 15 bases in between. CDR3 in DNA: TGTGCCAGCAGCCCCGCCGGGGTTGGCGAGCAGTACTTC. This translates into CASSPAGVGEQYF.

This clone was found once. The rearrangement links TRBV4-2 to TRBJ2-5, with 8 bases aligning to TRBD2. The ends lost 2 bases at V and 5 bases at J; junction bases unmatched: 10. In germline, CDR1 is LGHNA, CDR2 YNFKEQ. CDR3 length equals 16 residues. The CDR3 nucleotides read TGTGCCAGCAGCCAATCCGCCTCGGGACTAGGGGAGACCCAGTACTTC. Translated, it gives CASSQSASGLGETQYF.

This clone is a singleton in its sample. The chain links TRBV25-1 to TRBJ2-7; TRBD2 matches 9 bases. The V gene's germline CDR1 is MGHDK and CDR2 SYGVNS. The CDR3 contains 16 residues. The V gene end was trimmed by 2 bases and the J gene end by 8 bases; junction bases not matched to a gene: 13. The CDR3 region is CASSEVVAGALLKQYF. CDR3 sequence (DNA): TGTGCCAGCAGTGAAGTCGTAGCGGGAGCTCTACTAAAGCAGTACTTC.

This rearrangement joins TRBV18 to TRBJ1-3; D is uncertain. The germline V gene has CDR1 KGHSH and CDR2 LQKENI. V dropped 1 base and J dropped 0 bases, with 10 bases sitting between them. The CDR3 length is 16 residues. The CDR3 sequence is CASSPQDPSSGNTIYF. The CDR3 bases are TGTGCCAGCTCACCACAGGACCCCAGCTCTGGAAACACCATATATTTT.

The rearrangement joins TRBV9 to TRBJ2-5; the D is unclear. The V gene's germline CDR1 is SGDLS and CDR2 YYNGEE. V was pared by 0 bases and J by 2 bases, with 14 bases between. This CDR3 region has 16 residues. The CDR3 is CASSVGRANVQETQYF. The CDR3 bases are TGTGCCAGCAGCGTAGGGCGAGCGAACGTTCAAGAGACCCAGTACTTC.

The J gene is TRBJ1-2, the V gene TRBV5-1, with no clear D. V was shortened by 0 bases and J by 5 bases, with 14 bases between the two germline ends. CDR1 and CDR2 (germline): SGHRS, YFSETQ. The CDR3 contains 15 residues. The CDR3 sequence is CASSLVEAGPYGYTF. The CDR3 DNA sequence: TGCGCCAGCAGCTTGGTTGAGGCAGGACCTTATGGCTACACCTTC.

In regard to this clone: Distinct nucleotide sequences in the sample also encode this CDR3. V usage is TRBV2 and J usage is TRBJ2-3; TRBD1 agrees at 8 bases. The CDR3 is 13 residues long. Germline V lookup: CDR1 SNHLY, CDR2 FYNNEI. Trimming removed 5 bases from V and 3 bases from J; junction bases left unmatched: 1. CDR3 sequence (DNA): TGTGCCAGCAGTCGACAGGGGACAGATACGCAGTATTTT. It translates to CASSRQGTDTQYF.

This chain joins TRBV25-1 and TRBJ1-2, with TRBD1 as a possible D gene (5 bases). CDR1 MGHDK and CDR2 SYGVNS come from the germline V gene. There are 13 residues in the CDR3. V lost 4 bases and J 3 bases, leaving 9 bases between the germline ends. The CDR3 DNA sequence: TGTGCCAGCAGTGGGGGACTGCACTATGGCTACACCTTC. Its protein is CASSGGLHYGYTF.

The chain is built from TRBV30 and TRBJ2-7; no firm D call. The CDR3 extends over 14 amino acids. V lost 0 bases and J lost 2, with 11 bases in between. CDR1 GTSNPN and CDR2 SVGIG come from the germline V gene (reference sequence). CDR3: CAWSVANGPYEQYF. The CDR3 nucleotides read TGTGCCTGGAGTGTGGCTAACGGACCCTACGAGCAGTACTTC.

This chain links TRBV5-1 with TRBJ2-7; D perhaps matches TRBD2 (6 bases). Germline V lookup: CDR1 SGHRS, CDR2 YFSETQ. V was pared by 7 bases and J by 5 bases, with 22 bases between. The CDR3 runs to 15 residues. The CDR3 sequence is CASQQEGQGGHEQYF. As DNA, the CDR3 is TGCGCCAGCCAGCAGGAGGGCCAGGGTGGTCACGAGCAGTACTTC.

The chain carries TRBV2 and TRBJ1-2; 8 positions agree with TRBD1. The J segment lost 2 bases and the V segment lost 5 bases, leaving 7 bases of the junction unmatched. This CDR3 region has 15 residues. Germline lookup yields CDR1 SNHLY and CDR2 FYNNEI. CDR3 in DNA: TGTGCCAGCAGTCCAGAGAGGACAGGGAACTATGGCTACACCTTC. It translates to CASSPERTGNYGYTF.

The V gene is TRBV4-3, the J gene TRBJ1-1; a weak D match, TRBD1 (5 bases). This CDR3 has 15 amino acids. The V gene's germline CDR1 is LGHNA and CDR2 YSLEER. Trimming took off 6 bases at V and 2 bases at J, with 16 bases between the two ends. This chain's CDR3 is CASRRVDRPNTEAFF. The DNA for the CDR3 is TGCGCCAGCAGACGAGTTGACAGACCAAACACTGAAGCTTTCTTT.

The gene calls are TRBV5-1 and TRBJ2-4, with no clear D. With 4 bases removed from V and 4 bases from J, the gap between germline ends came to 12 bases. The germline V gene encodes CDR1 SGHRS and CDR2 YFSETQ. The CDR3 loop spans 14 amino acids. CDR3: CASSGAGAKNIQYF. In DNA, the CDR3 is TGCGCCAGCAGCGGAGCCGGCGCTAAAAACATTCAGTACTTC.

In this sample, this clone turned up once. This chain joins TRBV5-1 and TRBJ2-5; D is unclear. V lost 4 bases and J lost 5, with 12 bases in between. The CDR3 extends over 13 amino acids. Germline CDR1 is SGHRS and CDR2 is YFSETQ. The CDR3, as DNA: TGCGCCAGCAGCCGAGGAGATGGGGAGACCCAGTACTTC. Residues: CASSRGDGETQYF.

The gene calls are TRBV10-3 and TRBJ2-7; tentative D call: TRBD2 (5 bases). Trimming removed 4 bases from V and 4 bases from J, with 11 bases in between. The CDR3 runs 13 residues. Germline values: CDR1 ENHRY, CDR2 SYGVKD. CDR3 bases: TGTGCCATCAGTGTCGAGGGAGCTTACGAGCAGTACTTC. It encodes CAISVEGAYEQYF.